Described below is a single T cell receptor (beta chain) sequence and its context. Other DNA sequences of this sample code for an identical CDR3. Methods used by the authors: It was from reference gene primer amplification that nucleated cell counts were estimated. TCRdb keeps only in-frame clones here, not all; method: immunoSEQ multiplex PCR. V, J and clone size are those of that table, while D and trimming were read from the DNA. The repertoire holds approximately 200,000 clones, with 70% to 90% as singletons. This record comes from a study of blood T cell repertoires in COVID-19. Study details: Sites across the United States, Italy and Spain contributed samples from acute and convalescent COVID-19. In each case, the material was cDNA or gDNA derived from T cells, B-cell-depleted T cells, or PBMCs.

Trimming took off 3 bases at V and 3 bases at J, with 8 bases between the two ends. This CDR3 is 13 amino acids long. What was sequenced was peripheral blood. This receptor was taken from a woman between 50 and 59 years old with acute or convalescent COVID-19. The chain uses TRBV12-3 or TRBV12-4 and TRBJ1-2; no clear D gene. The CDR3 sequence is CASSLGPDYGYTF. CDR3 sequence (DNA): TGTGCCAGCAGTTTGGGCCCTGACTATGGCTACACCTTC.